Each of the 21 T cell receptor beta chains below was sequenced from the same sample in a study of early T cells in non-severe SARS-CoV-2 infection. Via MiXCR, TCRdb re-called the 5' RACE reads, giving one row per CDR3 protein. This table holds about 83,000 distinct CDR3 sequences, 10% found once. Sequenced material: whole blood, taken at baseline. These receptors came from an adult who was a healthcare worker with PCR-confirmed SARS-CoV-2 infection or an uninfected control (not recorded which).

The table lists this clonotype with many counts. The chain combines TRBV29-1 with TRBJ2-1, with D perhaps being TRBD1 or TRBD2 (5 bases each). The CDR3 spans 14 residues. The germline gives CDR1 SQVTM, CDR2 ANQGSEA. V dropped 3 bases and J dropped 4 bases, with 13 bases sitting between them. CDR3 DNA sequence: TGCAGCGTTGAGGGGGATGGTATGTACAATGAGCAGTTCTTC. It codes for CSVEGDGMYNEQFF.

The chain is built from TRBV3-1 and TRBJ1-2; the D is unclear. V dropped 4 bases and J dropped 3 bases, with 12 bases sitting between them. Germline assignment: CDR1 LGHDT and CDR2 YNNKEL (reference sequence). This CDR3 is 14 amino acids long. The CDR3 DNA reads TGTGCCAGCAGCCCGTCATGGTCGGACTATGGCTACACCTTC. It codes for CASSPSWSDYGYTF.

This clonotype was observed a handful of times. The chain carries TRBV20-1 and TRBJ2-1; D could derive from TRBD1 or TRBD2 (5 bases each). Germline V CDR1 and CDR2: DFQATT, SNEGSKA (reference sequence). Between the trimmed V and J ends, which lost 0 bases and 4 bases, there was a span of 13 bases. The CDR3 sequence is 15 residues long. CDR3 DNA: TGCAGTGCTAGAGATCGCCAGGGAGTGTACAATGAGCAGTTCTTC. As protein: CSARDRQGVYNEQFF.

The rearrangement uses TRBV20-1 and TRBJ2-1; D gene unclear. CDR3 length: 11 residues. V lost 3 bases and J lost 9, with 9 bases in between. CDR1 DFQATT and CDR2 SNEGSKA come from the germline V gene (reference sequence). CDR3: CSASPVLEQFF. The CDR3 coding sequence is TGCAGTGCTAGTCCAGTTCTTGAGCAGTTCTTC.

The chain has TRBV12-3 or TRBV12-4 and TRBJ2-3, with 11 bases fitting TRBD2. The CDR3 consists of 12 residues. V was pared by 5 bases and J by 8 bases, with 0 bases of the junction left unmatched. The CDR3 bases are TGTGCCAGCAGTGGGACTAGCGGTACGCAGTATTTT. This translates into CASSGTSGTQYF.

This clonotype was seen only a few times. The genes are TRBV18 and TRBJ2-7, with a possible D match to TRBD1 (5 bases). V was shortened by 6 bases and J by 10 bases, with 19 bases between the two germline ends. The CDR3 is 13 amino acids. Per germline, CDR1 KGHSH and CDR2 LQKENI. The CDR3 DNA sequence: TGTGCCAGCTCTCCAGCGCCGCGACAGCCCCAGTACTTC. It encodes CASSPAPRQPQYF.

Many counts were recorded for this clonotype. The V gene is TRBV7-9, the J gene TRBJ2-7; no firm D call. V lost 1 base, J lost 2 bases, and 12 bases lay in between. CDR1 is SEHNR and CDR2 is FQNEAQ in the germline V gene (reference sequence). The CDR3 is made up of 15 amino acids. DNA of the CDR3: TGTGCCAGCAGCTTAGTCCTAGACGGACCCTACGAGCAGTACTTC. Amino acids: CASSLVLDGPYEQYF.

This clonotype was observed a few times. This chain connects TRBV3-1 to TRBJ2-1; no definite D call. V gave up 5 bases and J gave up 10 bases, with 9 bases separating them. This CDR3 comprises 11 residues. CDR1 is LGHDT, CDR2 YNNKEL, per germline (reference sequence). Here the CDR3 reads CASSRRGEQFF. The CDR3 DNA follows: TGTGCCAGCAGCAGAAGAGGAGAGCAGTTCTTC.

The table lists this clonotype with a few counts. This chain uses TRBV4-2 with TRBJ2-3; 7 nucleotides match TRBD2. Trimming at V came to 0 bases and at J to 4 bases, leaving 13 bases not matched to a gene. CDR3 length equals 18 residues. Germline V CDR1 and CDR2: LGHNA, YNFKEQ. Written as DNA, the CDR3 is TGTGCCAGCAGCCAAGATCGGAGTGGGGCGGGAGCCGCAGATACGCAGTATTTT. It encodes CASSQDRSGAGAADTQYF.

The chain has TRBV7-8 and TRBJ2-5; D not certain. CDR1 is SGHVS and CDR2 is FQNEAQ in the germline V gene. The CDR3 consists of 10 residues. DNA of the CDR3: TGTGCGCTCGGGCAAGAGACCCAGTACTTC. It yields the protein CALGQETQYF.

This clonotype showed up just a few times. This chain joins TRBV6-2 or TRBV6-3 and TRBJ2-3; 8 bases match TRBD2. The CDR3 spans 17 residues. Germline-derived CDR1 and CDR2 are MNHEY and SVGEGT. V was clipped by 4 bases and J by 5 bases; unmatched bases: 14. CDR3 coding DNA: TGTGCCAGCAGTTTCCTACTAGCGGCCGCAGAGGGAGATACGCAGTATTTT. It yields the protein CASSFLLAAAEGDTQYF.

This clonotype showed up just a few times. J is TRBJ2-4 and V is TRBV7-9; 9 bases fit TRBD1. Germline V gives CDR1 SEHNR, CDR2 FQNEAQ (reference sequence). Trimming at V came to 5 bases and at J to 2 bases, leaving 7 bases not matched to a gene. CDR3 length: 16 residues. CDR3 sequence: CASSLLGQGTKNIQYF. CDR3 in DNA: TGTGCCAGCAGCCTTCTGGGACAGGGAACCAAAAACATTCAGTACTTC.

The chain carries TRBV20-1 and TRBJ2-3; D perhaps matches TRBD2 (10 bases). The CDR3 totals 17 residues. V dropped 7 bases and J dropped 3 bases, with 26 bases sitting between them. From germline, CDR1 is DFQATT and CDR2 SNEGSKA (reference sequence). CDR3 coding DNA: TGCAGTGTCGCCGGGACAGGGACTAGCGCTAGAACAGATACGCAGTATTTT. This translates into CSVAGTGTSARTDTQYF.

This clonotype has a count of ten or more. The V and J genes are TRBV5-1 and TRBJ2-5; 10 positions match TRBD2. The trim removed 3 bases at V and 5 bases at J, leaving 13 bases unmatched. The CDR3 has 17 amino acids. Germline CDR1 and CDR2: SGHRS and YFSETQ. The CDR3 reads CASSSPLAGDGVETQYF. The DNA for the CDR3 is TGCGCCAGCAGCTCACCTCTAGCGGGAGATGGTGTGGAGACCCAGTACTTC.

This clonotype was seen many times. V usage is TRBV19 and J usage is TRBJ1-2, with D hard to call. CDR3 length equals 15 residues. CDR1 and CDR2 (germline): LNHDA, SQIVND (reference sequence). V was pared by 3 bases and J by 1 base, with 12 bases between. The CDR3 loop is CASSIDAAGNYGYTF. Here the CDR3 DNA reads TGTGCCAGTAGTATCGACGCGGCGGGTAACTATGGCTACACCTTC.

This clonotype showed up just a few times. The chain has TRBV6-1 and TRBJ2-7; TRBD2 aligns across 8 bases. There are 12 residues in the CDR3. The V gene's germline CDR1 is MNHNS and CDR2 SASEGT. V was pared by 6 bases and J by 5 bases, with 3 bases of the junction left unmatched. CDR3 nucleotides: TGTGCCAGCAGCCTCGGGGGGGACGAGCAGTACTTC. Residues: CASSLGGDEQYF.

This clonotype was found a few times. V and J are TRBV7-6 and TRBJ2-7, with TRBD1 as a possible D gene (6 bases). Germline assignment: CDR1 SGHVS and CDR2 FNYEAQ. V dropped 5 bases and J dropped 3 bases, with 23 bases sitting between them. The CDR3 is made up of 17 amino acids. For the CDR3, the DNA is TGTGCCAGCAGCCTCCGTCCTCAGGGGAATCTTGTCTACGAGCAGTACTTC. This translates into CASSLRPQGNLVYEQYF.

The sample holds a few counts of this clonotype. The V gene is TRBV7-6, the J gene TRBJ2-5; 12 positions match TRBD2. The trim removed 5 bases at V and 1 base at J, leaving 5 bases unmatched. The CDR3 is made up of 16 amino acids. Germline V gene data show CDR1 as SGHVS and CDR2 as FNYEAQ. The CDR3 is CASSPTSGRAQETQYF. CDR3 bases: TGTGCCAGCAGCCCGACTAGCGGGAGAGCCCAAGAGACCCAGTACTTC.

This clonotype has more than one count but fewer than ten. The rearrangement uses TRBV27 and TRBJ1-2; D possibly corresponds to TRBD1 (6 bases). Germline V gene sequence: CDR1 MNHEY, CDR2 SMNVEV (reference sequence). This CDR3 comprises 11 residues. Trimming pared 11 bases from V and 3 bases from J, leaving 10 bases between. Here the CDR3 DNA reads TGTGCCGCAGGACAGTACTATGGCTACACCTTC. Encoded protein: CAAGQYYGYTF.

V is TRBV5-1 and J is TRBJ1-1; D unresolved. Trimming took off 1 base at V and 4 bases at J, with 17 bases between the two ends. This CDR3 is built from 16 residues. CDR1 and CDR2 (germline): SGHRS, YFSETQ. The DNA of the CDR3 is TGCGCCAGCAGCTTGACTCCTAATGCCTTAGGCACTGAAGCTTTCTTT. Translated, it gives CASSLTPNALGTEAFF.

This clonotype has only a few counts. The rearrangement joins TRBV5-1 to TRBJ2-2; a weak D match, TRBD2 (7 bases). The CDR3 loop spans 13 amino acids. V lost 5 bases and J lost 6, with 11 bases in between. The germline V gene encodes CDR1 SGHRS and CDR2 YFSETQ. The CDR3 DNA is TGCGCCAGCAGACAGGGAGGGGCCGGGGAGCTGTTTTTT. It encodes CASRQGGAGELFF.